A selection of T cell receptor beta chains follows, all from one sample in a study of cytomegalovirus exposure and HLA in healthy donors. Assay used: immunoSEQ multiplex PCR; TCRdb lists only in-frame clones, some missing. The table shows approximately 120,000 clones, with roughly 63% occurring only once. Sequenced input: PBMCs. The receptors come from a woman aged 65 to 85 in good health and CMV-seropositive. Both conserved end residues are part of each CDR3. The D gene is left open where the match is weak. Clone size is not always given. Where it is, it says once, few, many or a class for expanded clones.

TRBV4-1	TRBJ2-5	TRBD2	16	NA	TGCGCCAGCAGCCAAGAAGGCGGGGGGGGTATGGAGACCCAGTACTTC	CASSQEGGGGMETQYF
TRBV25-1	TRBJ1-2	NA	15	NA	TGTGCCAGCAGTGAGGGACACGGCACGGACTATGGCTACACCTTC	CASSEGHGTDYGYTF
TRBV6-5	TRBJ1-2	NA	12	NA	TGTGCCAGCAGCCCCGACAGCTATGGCTACACCTTC	CASSPDSYGYTF
TRBV6-6	TRBJ2-7	NA	11	NA	TGTGCCAGCAGTTACGAGTACGAGCAGTACTTC	CASSYEYEQYF
TRBV18	TRBJ2-5	NA	12	NA	TGTGCCAGCTCCCAAAATCAAGAGACCCAGTACTTC	CASSQNQETQYF
TRBV18	TRBJ1-1	NA	15	NA	TGTGCCAGCTCACCACGCGAAGGGGGGGACACTGAAGCTTTCTTT	CASSPREGGDTEAFF
TRBV30	TRBJ2-7	TRBD1	18	NA	TGTGCCTGGAGTAGTGGAAAAGTATGGGGACAGGGGGTTTACGAGCAGTACTTC	CAWSSGKVWGQGVYEQYF
TRBV30	TRBJ1-6	NA	13	NA	TGTGCCCTTGGACAGATTGACAATTCACCCCTCCACTTT	CALGQIDNSPLHF
TRBV6-6	TRBJ2-2	NA	15	NA	TGTGCCAGCAGTTCACAGGGGACTGACACCGGGGAGCTGTTTTTT	CASSSQGTDTGELFF
TRBV7-2	TRBJ2-2	NA	15	NA	TGTGCCAGCAGCTTAGCTCAGGTAGTGGGCCAGGAGCTGTTTTTT	CASSLAQVVGQELFF
TRBV5-7	TRBJ1-3	NA	16	NA	TGTGCCAGCAGCTTACTAACAGGGTCATGGGGAAACACCATATATTTT	CASSLLTGSWGNTIYF
TRBV7-2	TRBJ2-7	NA	12	NA	TGTGCCAGCAGCTTAAACCAGGGAGAGCAGTACTTC	CASSLNQGEQYF
TRBV10-3	TRBJ2-7	TRBD1	14	few	TGTGCCATCAGGGGGACAGGGCGTACCTACGAGCAGTACTTC	CAIRGTGRTYEQYF
TRBV27	TRBJ2-5	TRBD2	15	few	TGTGCCAGCAGTTCCCTAGCGGGGGGACAAGAGACCCAGTACTTC	CASSSLAGGQETQYF
TRBV6-1	TRBJ1-5	NA	13	NA	TGTGCCAGCAGGGGTTCAGGGATTCAGCCCCAGCATTTT	CASRGSGIQPQHF
TRBV5-6	TRBJ1-2	NA	15	NA	TGTGCCAGCAGCTTCGGAGGAGGAGGAAGGTATGGCTACACCTTC	CASSFGGGGRYGYTF
TRBV5-6	TRBJ2-2	TRBD2	15	NA	TGTGCCAGCAGCCCACCGGGACTAGTAACCGGGGAGCTGTTTTTT	CASSPPGLVTGELFF
TRBV18	TRBJ1-2	NA	13	few	TGTGCCAGCTCAGAAGGAGAGTACTATGGCTACACCTTC	CASSEGEYYGYTF
TRBV7-6	TRBJ1-4	TRBD1	16	NA	TGTGCCAGCAGCTTAAATAGCAGGGGGCGAAAAGAAAAACTGTTTTTT	CASSLNSRGRKEKLFF
TRBV19	TRBJ1-4	TRBD1	17	NA	TGTGCCAGTAGTATAGACCTAGGGACAGCGGGGGATGAAAAACTGTTTTTT	CASSIDLGTAGDEKLFF
TRBV7-2	TRBJ1-4	TRBD1	14	NA	TGTGCCAGCACCCCTGGCAGGGGGAATGAAAAACTGTTTTTT	CASTPGRGNEKLFF
TRBV6-1	TRBJ1-2	NA	15	NA	TGTGCCAGCAGTGTATCGAGGGCCTTCCTCTATGGCTACACCTTC	CASSVSRAFLYGYTF
TRBV6-6	TRBJ2-1	NA	13	NA	TGTGCCACCGCGGGGTTGGGGAACAATGAGCAGTTCTTC	CATAGLGNNEQFF
TRBV18	TRBJ1-1	TRBD1	14	once	TGTGCCAGCTCACCAGGACAGGGGGCCACCCGGGCTTTCTTT	CASSPGQGATRAFF
TRBV6-5	TRBJ1-1	NA	15	NA	TGTGCCAGCAGTTACTCGATAGGCGGAACAAATGAAGCTTTCTTT	CASSYSIGGTNEAFF
TRBV27	TRBJ2-2	NA	17	few	TGTGCCAGCAGGGCGCTAGGAGGGGCGGCGAACACCGGGGAGCTGTTTTTT	CASRALGGAANTGELFF
TRBV7-9	TRBJ1-4	NA	15	NA	TGTGCCAGCAGCTCCTCGGGGAAAGCTAATGAAAAACTGTTTTTT	CASSSSGKANEKLFF
TRBV4-1	TRBJ1-5	NA	15	NA	TGCGCCAGCAGCCAGCAGGATGTTAGCAATCAGCCCCAGCATTTT	CASSQQDVSNQPQHF
TRBV6-1	TRBJ1-5	NA	16	NA	TGTGCCAGCAGTGATGGGGGGGGTTCGGGCAATCAGCCCCAGCATTTT	CASSDGGGSGNQPQHF
TRBV5-1	TRBJ1-2	TRBD1	14	NA	TGCGCCAGCAGCCCGGCCGGGACAGGGTATGGCTACACCTTC	CASSPAGTGYGYTF
TRBV7-2	TRBJ2-7	TRBD2	13	few	TGTGCCAGCAGCTCGCGGGGGGGCGGCGTGCAGTACTTC	CASSSRGGGVQYF
TRBV30	TRBJ1-2	NA	16	few	TGTGCCTGGAGTTTATCAGCAGGCGCTGCTAACTATGGCTACACCTTC	CAWSLSAGAANYGYTF
TRBV6-5	TRBJ2-6	NA	15	NA	TGTGCCAGCAGTCCCCTGGCAGTCGGGGCCAACGTCCTGACTTTC	CASSPLAVGANVLTF
TRBV30	TRBJ1-1	TRBD1	14	few	TGTGCCTGGAGTGTACGACAGGGGCTCACTGAAGCTTTCTTT	CAWSVRQGLTEAFF
TRBV13	TRBJ2-7	NA	14	NA	TGTGCCAGCAACCAGAAGGGGGGGCGGAACGAGCAGTACTTC	CASNQKGGRNEQYF
TRBV7-2	TRBJ2-7	NA	14	NA	TGTGCCAGCAGCTCAGCGGGACAGACCTACGAGCAGTACTTC	CASSSAGQTYEQYF
TRBV5-6	TRBJ1-1	NA	15	NA	TGTGCTAGCAGCTTGGGGGGGATACAGGGAACTGAAGCTTTCTTT	CASSLGGIQGTEAFF
TRBV19	TRBJ1-5	NA	15	NA	TGTGCCATCTCGGACAACAGGAATGGCAATCAGCCCCAGCATTTT	CAISDNRNGNQPQHF
TRBV7-3	TRBJ2-7	NA	13	NA	TGTGCCAGCAGCTTATCTCAGACCTACGAGCAGTACTTC	CASSLSQTYEQYF
TRBV5-6	TRBJ1-3	NA	12	NA	TGTGCCAGCAGCTTTTTAGGAAACACCATATATTTT	CASSFLGNTIYF
TRBV6-5	TRBJ1-1	TRBD1	12	NA	TGTGCCAGCAGCTCAGCCGGGACAGGGTTACGGTTT	CASSSAGTGLRF
TRBV19	TRBJ2-2	NA	14	NA	TGTGCCAGTAGTATTTACAGTTACACCGGGGAGCTGTTTTTT	CASSIYSYTGELFF
TRBV7-9	TRBJ1-4	NA	15	NA	TGTGCCAGCAGCTCCCTGACAGGCCCTAATGAAAAACTGTTTTTT	CASSSLTGPNEKLFF
TRBV9	TRBJ2-3	TRBD1	14	once	TGTGCCAGCAGCGTAGGCGACAGGGAAGGTACGCAGTATTTT	CASSVGDREGTQYF
TRBV19	TRBJ2-2	NA	15	few	TGTGCCAGTAGTATTACAGGGTTGGACACCGGGGAGCTGTTTTTT	CASSITGLDTGELFF
TRBV19	TRBJ1-6	TRBD1	15	NA	TGTGCCAGTAGTACAAGGACAGGGCAGAATTCACCCCTCCACTTT	CASSTRTGQNSPLHF
TRBV6-5	TRBJ2-7	TRBD2	15	NA	TGTGCCAGCAGTCCACGACTAGCGGGGGGGTACGAGCAGTACTTC	CASSPRLAGGYEQYF
TRBV7-9	TRBJ1-3	TRBD1	14	NA	TGTGCCAGCCCCACAGGGGTAGATGGAAACACCATATATTTT	CASPTGVDGNTIYF
TRBV5-1	TRBJ2-2	NA	15	few	TGCGCCAGCAGCTTGGCGGGTCAAAACACCGGGGAGCTGTTTTTT	CASSLAGQNTGELFF
TRBV10-3	TRBJ1-2	TRBD1	12	NA	TGTGCCATCAGCACAGGGGGCTATGGCTACACCTTC	CAISTGGYGYTF
TRBV18	TRBJ2-5	TRBD1	14	NA	TGTGCCAGCTCACCGGGACAGGGGAAAGAGACCCAGTACTTC	CASSPGQGKETQYF
TRBV11-2	TRBJ2-7	NA	15	NA	TGTGCCAGCAGCTTAGATCTCGGGAGCGCCTACGAGCAGTACTTC	CASSLDLGSAYEQYF
TRBV4-1	TRBJ1-1	NA	16	NA	TGCGCCAGCAGCCAGAGGACATTAGACGGAAGCACTGAAGCTTTCTTT	CASSQRTLDGSTEAFF
TRBV6-1	TRBJ1-2	NA	13	few	TGTGCCAGCAGAAAAACGGCAACGGAGGGCTACACCTTC	CASRKTATEGYTF